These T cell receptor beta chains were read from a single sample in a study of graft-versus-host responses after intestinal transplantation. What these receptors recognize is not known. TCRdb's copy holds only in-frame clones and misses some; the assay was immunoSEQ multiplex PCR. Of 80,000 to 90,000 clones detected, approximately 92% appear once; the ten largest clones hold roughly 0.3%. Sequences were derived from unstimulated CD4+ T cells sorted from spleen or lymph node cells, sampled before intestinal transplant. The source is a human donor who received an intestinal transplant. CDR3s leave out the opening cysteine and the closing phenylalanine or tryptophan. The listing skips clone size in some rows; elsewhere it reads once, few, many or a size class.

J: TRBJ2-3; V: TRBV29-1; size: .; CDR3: SARAYRGQDTQY
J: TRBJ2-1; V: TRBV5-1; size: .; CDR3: ASSLVAADGYNEQF
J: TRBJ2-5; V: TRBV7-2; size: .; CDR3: ASSQGLAGGETQY
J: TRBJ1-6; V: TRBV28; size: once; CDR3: ASSWGRGRSPLH
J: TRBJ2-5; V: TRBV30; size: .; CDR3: AWRRTGGETQY
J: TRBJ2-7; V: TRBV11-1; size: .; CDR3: ASSLERLAGNEQY
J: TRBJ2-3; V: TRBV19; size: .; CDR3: AISGTSTDTQY
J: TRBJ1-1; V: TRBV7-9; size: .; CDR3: ASSFSDSSEAF
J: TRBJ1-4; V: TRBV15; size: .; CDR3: ATSGVGINEKLF
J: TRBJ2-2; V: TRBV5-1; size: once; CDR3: ASSLWSTSGRGGSGELF
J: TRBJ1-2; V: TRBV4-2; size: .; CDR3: ASSHPDRPASDGYT
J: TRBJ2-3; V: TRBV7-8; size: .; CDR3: ASSPRTSGRPTDTQY
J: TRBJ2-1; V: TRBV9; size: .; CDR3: ASSAQLGYNEQF
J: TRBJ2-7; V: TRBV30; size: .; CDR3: AWSVQGRGYEQY
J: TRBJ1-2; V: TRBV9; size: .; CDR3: ASSVDAGLWYGYT
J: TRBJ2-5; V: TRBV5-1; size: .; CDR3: ASSLTQWSGITETQY
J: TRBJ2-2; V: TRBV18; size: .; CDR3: ASSPRNRDKGTGELF
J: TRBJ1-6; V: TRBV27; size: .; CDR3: ASSLLTGPSGAAHGKPLH
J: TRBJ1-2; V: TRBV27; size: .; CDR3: ASSPGQGYNYGYT
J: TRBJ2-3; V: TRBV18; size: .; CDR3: ASSPPSTDTQY
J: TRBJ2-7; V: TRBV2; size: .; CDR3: ASSRQADTYEQY
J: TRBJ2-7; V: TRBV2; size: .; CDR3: ASTDIGEQY
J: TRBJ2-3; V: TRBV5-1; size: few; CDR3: ASSPGLATSTDTQY
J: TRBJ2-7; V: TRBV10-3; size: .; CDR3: AIRGRSSYEQY
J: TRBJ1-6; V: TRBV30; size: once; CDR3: AWSIDQGNTPLH
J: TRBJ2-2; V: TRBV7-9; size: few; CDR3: ASSRRGAGTGELF
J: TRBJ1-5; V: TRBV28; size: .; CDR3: ASTPGGRGGIQPQH
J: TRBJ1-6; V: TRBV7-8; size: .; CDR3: ASSLGGNNSPLH
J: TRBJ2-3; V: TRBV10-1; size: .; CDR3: ASSPLAASTDTQY
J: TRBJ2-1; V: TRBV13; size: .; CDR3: ASSRKKREPYTEQF
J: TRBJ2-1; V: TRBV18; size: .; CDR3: ASSPRLAGVLNEQF
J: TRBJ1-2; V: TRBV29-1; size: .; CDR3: SVPKIGTGTLGYGYT
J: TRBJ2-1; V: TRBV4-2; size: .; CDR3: ASSQGTSGRIFGHEQF
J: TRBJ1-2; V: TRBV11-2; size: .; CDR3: ASSLGTGRYGYT
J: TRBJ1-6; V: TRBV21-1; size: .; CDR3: ASSSNLATHTHNSPLH
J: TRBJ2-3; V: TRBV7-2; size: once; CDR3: ASSLVGRGADTQY
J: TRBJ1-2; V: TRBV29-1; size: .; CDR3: SGETQGVNYGYT
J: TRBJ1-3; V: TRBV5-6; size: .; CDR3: ASSRGRAGNTIY
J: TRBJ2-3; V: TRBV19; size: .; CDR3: ASSNLQGAGGADTQY
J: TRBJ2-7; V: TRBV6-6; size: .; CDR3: ATSRPTIYEQY
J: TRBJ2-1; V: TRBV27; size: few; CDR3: ASSLETGVNEQF
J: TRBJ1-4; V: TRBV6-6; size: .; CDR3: ASRVQGEGEKLF
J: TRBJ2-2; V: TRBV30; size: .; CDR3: AWTQGGSGPGELF
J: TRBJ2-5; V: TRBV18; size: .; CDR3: ASSPLGVDQETQY
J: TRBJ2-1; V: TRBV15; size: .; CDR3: ATSRDGGVRGRTSGTFFVEQF
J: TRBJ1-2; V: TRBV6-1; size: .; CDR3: ASVGGAEGYT
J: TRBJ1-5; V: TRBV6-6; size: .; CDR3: ASSYSVRGLGQPQH
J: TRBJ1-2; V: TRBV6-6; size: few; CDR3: ASSDNYGYT
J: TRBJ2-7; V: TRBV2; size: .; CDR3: ASSEVGRGHEQY
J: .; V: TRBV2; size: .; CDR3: ASSPNMGGYEQY
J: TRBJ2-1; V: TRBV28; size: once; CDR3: ASSQGQPFYNEQF